This T cell receptor (beta chain) was obtained from a study of CD8 T cells in ankylosing spondylitis. Notes on the study in general: Previously reported in reactive arthritis synovial fluid and blood were some of the motif variants. Disease-linked clones reportedly concentrated significantly in matched ankylosing spondylitis synovial fluid. What seemed typical of ankylosing spondylitis blood was a TCR beta motif built from roughly eight highly homologous variants.

TCRdb re-called the 5' RACE reads through MiXCR, storing one row per CDR3 protein. The profile covers about 540,000 distinct CDR3 sequences, with 9.5% to 15% appearing a single time and almost 7% taken by the ten largest. The CDR3 spans 19 residues. The junction had 16 bases not matched to a gene; V was cut back by 2 bases and J by 6 bases. Germline V gives CDR1 KGHDR, CDR2 SFDVKD. Only a few counts were recorded for this clonotype. Its antigen is unknown. The sample consisted of blood, either unsorted or a sorted T cell fraction (not recorded which). The chain combines TRBV24-1 with TRBJ2-1; 9 bases map to TRBD2. The clonotype comes from a male donor with ankylosing spondylitis. CDR3 bases: TGTGCCACCAGTGATTACGGTTTGGCTAGCGGGAATCGCGGCAATGAGCAGTTCTTC. This encodes CATSDYGLASGNRGNEQFF.